These 9 T cell receptor beta chains came from one sample sequenced in a study of blood T cell repertoires in COVID-19. This table comes from immunoSEQ multiplex PCR, and its TCRdb copy is limited to in-frame clones, with some not included. The table includes about 280,000 clones, 86% detected once. Sequences were obtained from peripheral blood. The receptors here all came from a man aged 35-49 years with active or convalescent COVID-19.

This sequence joins TRBV9 and TRBJ2-5; 11 positions agree with TRBD1. The V gene's germline CDR1 is SGDLS and CDR2 YYNGEE. V shed 3 bases and J 4 bases; nucleotides not matched to a gene: 8. CDR3 length: 16 amino acids. This chain's CDR3 is CASSAGQGAGVETQYF. DNA for the CDR3: TGTGCCAGCAGCGCAGGACAGGGGGCGGGTGTAGAGACCCAGTACTTC.

The gene calls are TRBV3-1 (or the pseudogene TRBV3-2) and TRBJ2-1; TRBD2 matches 12 bases. Germline trimming cut 10 bases from V and 8 bases from J; bases unmatched to any gene: 6. CDR3 size: 13 residues. Germline CDR1 and CDR2: LGHDT and YNNKEL (reference sequence). Here the CDR3 reads CATRTSGNHEQFF. CDR3 in DNA: TGTGCCACACGGACTAGCGGGAACCATGAGCAGTTCTTC.

This clone appeared a few times. The chain employs TRBV15 and TRBJ2-4; a possible D gene is TRBD1 (6 bases). The CDR3 length is 16 residues. Germline values: CDR1 LNHNV, CDR2 YYDKDF (reference sequence). Trimming pared 0 bases from V and 3 bases from J, leaving 12 bases between. In nucleotides, the CDR3 is TGTGCCACCAGCAGAGATTGGAGAGGGGGCAAAAACATTCAGTACTTC. This gives the protein CATSRDWRGGKNIQYF.

This chain links TRBV28 with TRBJ1-5, with D maybe TRBD1 (6 bases). The germline V and J ends were trimmed by 7 bases and 2 bases, with 18 bases remaining between them. Per the germline V gene, CDR1 is MDHEN and CDR2 is SYDVKM. The CDR3 spans 16 residues. CDR3 nucleotide sequence: TGTGCCAGCACCTCCCCGGACAGCCTTCGCAATCAGCCCCAGCATTTT. Its translation: CASTSPDSLRNQPQHF.

The rearrangement joins TRBV21-1 to TRBJ2-7; TRBD1, the table's D call, lacks a check against the DNA. TRBV21-1 is a pseudogene. The CDR3 extends over 12 amino acids. The CDR3 DNA follows: TGTGCCAGCAGCAAAGACAGCTACGAGCAGTACTTC. Amino acid sequence: CASSKDSYEQYF.

V and J are TRBV5-1 and TRBJ2-5, with unresolved D. Germline values: CDR1 SGHRS, CDR2 YFSETQ. V dropped 1 base and J dropped 7 bases, with 14 bases sitting between them. The CDR3 runs to 14 residues. The CDR3 DNA sequence: TGCGCCAGCAGCTTGAGGCAGGCCCCTGGGACCCAGTACTTC. Encoded protein: CASSLRQAPGTQYF.

The chain employs TRBV2 and TRBJ1-6; D is undetermined. Germline V gene lookup returns CDR1 SNHLY and CDR2 FYNNEI. CDR3 size: 11 residues. Trimming stripped 3 bases from V and 14 bases from J, with 8 bases between. The DNA for the CDR3 is TGTGCCAGCAGTGAGGGGAGGGCCCTCCACTTT. It specifies CASSEGRALHF. Supplemented by reference TRBV2 and TRBJ1-6, the full variable domain reads EPEVTQTPSHQVTQMGQEVILRCVPISNHLYFYWYRQILGQKVEFLVSFYNNEISEKSEIFDDQFSVERPDGSNFTLKIRSTKLEDSAMYFCASSEGRALHFGNGTRLTVT.

The CDR3 is CATDRAGSAPDNEAFF. CDR3 sequence (DNA): TGTGCCACAGACAGGGCAGGGTCGGCCCCAGACAATGAAGCTTTCTTT. The chain has TRBV19 and TRBJ1-1; 7 nucleotides align to TRBD1. Germline CDR1 is LNHDA and CDR2 is SQIVND (reference sequence). V gave up 10 bases and J gave up 7 bases; unmatched junction bases: 21. The CDR3 runs 16 residues.

As DNA, the CDR3 is TGTGCCAGCAGCTTAGACAGGGTTGTGGGGACCCAGTACTTC. This translates into CASSLDRVVGTQYF. The rearrangement joins TRBV11-2 to TRBJ2-5, with D perhaps matching TRBD1 (5 bases). Germline CDR1 is SGHAT and CDR2 is FQNNGV. The CDR3 is made up of 14 amino acids. The V gene lost 0 bases and the J gene lost 7 bases, with 12 bases spanning the gap.